A single sample is the source of the 24 T cell receptor beta chains below, sequenced in a study of T cell responses to AZD1222 COVID-19 vaccine. Clones were sequenced by immunoSEQ multiplex PCR, and TCRdb holds only the in-frame ones, with some missing. The profile shows 150,000 to 200,000 clones, roughly 87% of them singletons. Specimen: peripheral blood, collected 28 days after the second AZD1222 dose. Source of these receptors: an adult who received the AZD1222 COVID-19 vaccine.

Details on this clone: Other DNA sequences in this sample translate to the same CDR3. The chain has TRBV7-2 and TRBJ2-5, with TRBD2 matching 7 bases. In germline, CDR1 is SGHTA, CDR2 FQGNSA. The CDR3 runs to 15 residues. V trimming: 3 bases; J trimming: 3 bases; junction bases outside the gene matches: 7. As DNA, the CDR3 is TGTGCCAGCAGCTTTAGCGGGTATATCGAAGAGACCCAGTACTTC. It is translated as CASSFSGYIEETQYF.

The chain joins TRBV24-1 to TRBJ1-5; 7 nucleotides align to TRBD1. Germline values: CDR1 KGHDR, CDR2 SFDVKD. V was clipped by 12 bases and J by 6 bases; unmatched bases: 16. The CDR3 consists of 15 residues. In nucleotides, the CDR3 is TGTGCCTCCTTACCGGGGACAGTCAGTTGTCAGCCCCAGCATTTT. Translating it yields CASLPGTVSCQPQHF.

The rearrangement links TRBV18 to TRBJ1-1, with no clear D. There are 15 residues in the CDR3. V was pared by 3 bases and J by 3 bases, with 14 bases between. The germline V gene has CDR1 KGHSH and CDR2 LQKENI. CDR3 DNA sequence: TGTGCCAGCTCACCCTCCGGGAGGGTAGACACTGAAGCTTTCTTT. As protein: CASSPSGRVDTEAFF.

The gene calls are TRBV20-1 and TRBJ1-2; D is uncertain. This CDR3 region has 13 residues. Germline CDR1 reads DFQATT; CDR2 reads SNEGSKA (reference sequence). The V and J ends lost 3 bases and 1 base respectively, with 9 bases between them. CDR3 DNA sequence: TGCAGTGCTAGTGAAGGGATTAACTATGGCTACACCTTC. Translation: CSASEGINYGYTF.

In its sample, this clone was seen once. This sequence joins TRBV11-2 and TRBJ2-7; 8 bases are a match to TRBD2. Germline trimming cut 2 bases from V and 0 bases from J; bases unmatched to any gene: 3. The CDR3 covers 15 residues. From germline, CDR1 is SGHAT and CDR2 FQNNGV. CDR3 in amino acids: CASSLQLAVSYEQYF. CDR3 sequence (DNA): TGTGCCAGCAGCTTACAACTAGCGGTCTCCTACGAGCAGTACTTC.

This rearrangement joins TRBV14 to TRBJ2-2; TRBD1 matches at 7 bases. V gave up 0 bases and J gave up 6 bases; unmatched junction bases: 13. Germline CDR1 reads SGHDN; CDR2 reads FVKESK. The CDR3 consists of 18 residues. CDR3 in DNA: TGTGCCAGCAGCCAAGATTTGACAGGGCGCTGGTTCGCCGGGGAGCTGTTTTTT. Its translation: CASSQDLTGRWFAGELFF. Full variable domain (outside the CDR3, taken from reference TRBV14 and TRBJ2-2): EAGVTQFPSHSVIEKGQTVTLRCDPISGHDNLYWYRRVMGKEIKFLLHFVKESKQDESGMPNNRFLAERTGGTYSTLKVQPAELEDSGVYFCASSQDLTGRWFAGELFFGEGSRLTVL.

The chain is built from TRBV7-9 and TRBJ1-2, with TRBD1 identical over 7 bases. V was clipped by 5 bases and J by 6 bases; unmatched bases: 9. This CDR3 region has 14 residues. CDR1 is SEHNR, CDR2 FQNEAQ, per germline (reference sequence). The CDR3 loop reads CASSPTTGINGYTF. In DNA, the CDR3 is TGTGCCAGCAGCCCCACGACAGGGATCAATGGCTACACCTTC.

This clone showed up just once. The chain combines TRBV28 with TRBJ2-5; D is perhaps TRBD2 (6 bases). This CDR3 comprises 15 residues. Germline assignment: CDR1 MDHEN and CDR2 SYDVKM. Trimming took off 1 base at V and 6 bases at J, with 15 bases between the two ends. CDR3 loop: CASSLYSLDYKTQYF. CDR3 nucleotides: TGTGCCAGCAGTTTATATTCCTTGGACTATAAGACCCAGTACTTC.

The chain combines TRBV7-2 with TRBJ2-1, with unresolved D. V was shortened by 3 bases and J by 9 bases, with 12 bases between the two germline ends. The CDR3 is 13 residues long. CDR1 is SGHTA, CDR2 FQGNSA, per germline. CDR3 nucleotide sequence: TGTGCCAGCAGCTTGAACGGGCTGGGTGAGCAGTTCTTC. Its translation is CASSLNGLGEQFF.

This sequence joins TRBV6-5 and TRBJ1-2, with D uncertain. The germline V and J ends were trimmed by 0 bases and 0 bases, with 11 bases remaining between them. In germline, CDR1 is MNHEY, CDR2 SVGAGI. The CDR3 has 16 residues. CDR3 residues: CASSYSNSGANYGYTF. In DNA, the CDR3 is TGTGCCAGCAGTTACTCGAACAGCGGAGCTAACTATGGCTACACCTTC.

The chain combines TRBV3-1 (or the pseudogene TRBV3-2) with TRBJ2-7, with TRBD2 as a possible D gene (5 bases). Germline assignment: CDR1 LGHDT and CDR2 YNNKEL (reference sequence). V lost 1 base to trimming and J lost 0 bases, with 16 bases between them. The CDR3 consists of 17 residues. The DNA of the CDR3 is TGTGCCAGCAGCCAAGGGAACCCTGACTACCGCTCCTACGAGCAGTACTTC. Translated, it gives CASSQGNPDYRSYEQYF.

The V and J genes are TRBV20-1 and TRBJ1-5; no clear D. This CDR3 is built from 12 residues. Germline-derived CDR1 and CDR2 are DFQATT and SNEGSKA (reference sequence). V was pared by 3 bases and J by 4 bases, with 7 bases between. In DNA form, the CDR3 reads TGCAGTGCTAGTAGCGGGAATCAGCCCCAGCATTTT. Its translation: CSASSGNQPQHF.

The genes are TRBV18 and TRBJ2-2, with D possibly TRBD2 on 6 matching bases. The CDR3 consists of 15 residues. V was pared by 5 bases and J by 4 bases, with 14 bases between. CDR1 and CDR2 from the germline V gene are KGHSH and LQKENI. The CDR3, as DNA: TGTGCCAGCTCAACCGGGACTGTTACCACCGGGGAGCTGTTTTTT. It translates to CASSTGTVTTGELFF.

This sequence joins TRBV6-5 and TRBJ2-7; perhaps TRBD2 as D (6 bases). Germline V gene sequence: CDR1 MNHEY, CDR2 SVGAGI. Trimming left V 6 bases short and J 0 bases short, with 12 bases between. The CDR3 runs 14 residues. The CDR3 here is CASSGGGSSYEQYF. In DNA form, the CDR3 reads TGTGCCAGCAGCGGCGGAGGGAGCTCCTACGAGCAGTACTTC.

The genes are TRBV7-9 and TRBJ2-3; TRBD2 agrees at 16 bases. In germline, CDR1 is SEHNR, CDR2 FQNEAQ (reference sequence). The length of the CDR3 is 17 residues. The V segment lost 2 bases and the J segment 6 bases; nucleotides outside the gene matches: 5. The DNA of the CDR3 is TGTGCCAGCAGCTTATCGGGACTAGCGGGAGGGCCCGATACGCAGTATTTT. It codes for CASSLSGLAGGPDTQYF.

The chain uses TRBV18 and TRBJ1-5; a weak D match, TRBD1 (5 bases). V lost 3 bases, J lost 2 bases, and 5 bases lay in between. The V gene's germline CDR1 is KGHSH and CDR2 LQKENI. The CDR3 is 13 amino acids. CDR3 nucleotides: TGTGCCAGCTCACCGACAGGCAATCAGCCCCAGCATTTT. Its protein is CASSPTGNQPQHF.

Comment on this clone: The identical CDR3 is also encoded by other nucleotide sequences in the sample. The J gene is TRBJ1-5, the V gene TRBV12-3 or TRBV12-4, with D maybe TRBD1 (5 bases). Trimming stripped 3 bases from V and 7 bases from J, with 10 bases between. This CDR3 is 13 amino acids long. The CDR3 sequence is CASSFGGGQPQHF. The CDR3 nucleotides read TGTGCCAGCAGTTTTGGGGGAGGCCAGCCCCAGCATTTT.

V and J are TRBV6-5 and TRBJ1-2; TRBD1 agrees at 9 bases. The length of the CDR3 is 13 residues. The ends lost 6 bases at V and 8 bases at J; junction bases unmatched: 7. CDR1 and CDR2 from the germline V gene are MNHEY and SVGAGI. The CDR3 bases are TGTGCCAGCAGATCTCGACAGGGGGACGGCTACACCTTC. It encodes CASRSRQGDGYTF.

The J gene is TRBJ1-6, the V gene TRBV19; the D is unclear. The V gene lost 7 bases and the J gene lost 7 bases, with 11 bases spanning the gap. The CDR3 has 13 residues. The germline V gene encodes CDR1 LNHDA and CDR2 SQIVND (reference sequence). CDR3 region: CASKGEENSPLHF. The CDR3 DNA reads as TGTGCCAGTAAGGGAGAGGAAAATTCACCCCTCCACTTT.

The chain carries TRBV28 and TRBJ2-1; D is unresolved. Trimming left V 4 bases short and J 0 bases short, with 13 bases between. The germline CDR1 and CDR2 sequences are MDHEN and SYDVKM. The length of the CDR3 is 16 residues. For the CDR3, the DNA is TGTGCCAGCAGTTGGTCATTCGTTAGCTCCTACAATGAGCAGTTCTTC. This codes for CASSWSFVSSYNEQFF.

The rearrangement links TRBV3-1 (or the pseudogene TRBV3-2) to TRBJ1-2; D perhaps matches TRBD1 (6 bases). The CDR3 has 13 amino acids. Germline loops: CDR1 LGHDT, CDR2 YNNKEL (reference sequence). The ends were cut back, 6 bases at V and 7 bases at J, with 15 bases in the middle. The CDR3 reads CASRLYRDGGYTF. CDR3 bases: TGTGCCAGCAGACTCTACAGGGACGGTGGCTACACCTTC.

This clone was counted only a few times. The chain recombines TRBV7-9 with TRBJ1-3; D is perhaps TRBD1 (5 bases). Germline loops: CDR1 SEHNR, CDR2 FQNEAQ (reference sequence). V lost 3 bases and J 4 bases, leaving 10 bases between the germline ends. The CDR3 has 14 amino acids. Here the CDR3 reads CASSFGGSGNTIYF. The CDR3 DNA follows: TGTGCCAGCAGCTTCGGGGGGTCCGGAAACACCATATATTTT. Complete variable domain (other parts from reference TRBV7-9 and TRBJ1-3): DTGVSQNPRHKITKRGQNVTFRCDPISEHNRLYWYRQTLGQGPEFLTYFQNEAQLEKSRLLSDRFSAERPKGSFSTLEIQRTEQGDSAMYLCASSFGGSGNTIYFGEGSWLTVV.

The genes are TRBV6-1 and TRBJ2-2; 11 bases are shared with TRBD2. The V gene end was trimmed by 4 bases and the J gene end by 0 bases; junction bases not matched to a gene: 7. The CDR3 extends over 18 amino acids. Germline loops: CDR1 MNHNS, CDR2 SASEGT. The CDR3 is CASSVSGTSGPNTGELFF. The CDR3 coding sequence is TGTGCCAGCAGTGTCTCCGGGACTAGCGGCCCGAACACCGGGGAGCTGTTTTTT.

The chain recombines TRBV28 with TRBJ2-3; TRBD2 matches at 10 bases. CDR1 is MDHEN and CDR2 is SYDVKM in the germline V gene. V was pared by 5 bases and J by 1 base, with 3 bases of the junction left unmatched. The CDR3 spans 15 residues. The CDR3 region has the DNA TGTGCCAGCAGTAGCGGGGGGGCCGGCACAGATACGCAGTATTTT. This gives the protein CASSSGGAGTDTQYF.